This TCR beta chain was sequenced for a study of cytotoxic CD8 clonotypes in ibrutinib-treated CLL. Study conclusions and caveats: Patients had baseline clonality above age-matched healthy donors, and this clonality moved with circulating CD8+ T-cell counts.

This clone appeared a single time. The target antigen is unknown. The CDR3 contains 14 residues. Per germline, CDR1 SGHAT and CDR2 FQNNGV. With 6 bases removed from V and 4 bases from J, the gap between germline ends came to 13 bases. Investigators sought sequencing depths of between 1 in 200,000 and 1 in 1 million T cells. Measured with immunoSEQ multiplex PCR; TCRdb has only the in-frame clones, and not every one. The data contain tens of thousands of clones, around 60% of them seen just once; the ten biggest clones take up roughly 21%. From cryopreserved PBMCs came 1.5 to 2.5 micrograms of genomic DNA used for TCR beta libraries.

The sequencing here drew on PBMCs, taken after 24 months of ibrutinib treatment. This clonotype originated in a human donor with chronic lymphocytic leukemia. The chain combines TRBV11-2 with TRBJ2-1; D tentatively fits TRBD1 or TRBD2 (5 bases each). The CDR3 loop reads CASRPTEGYNEQFF. The CDR3 region has the DNA TGTGCCAGCAGGCCGACAGAGGGGTACAATGAGCAGTTCTTC.